Listed below are T cell receptor beta chains from one sample, sequenced in a study of blood T cell repertoires in COVID-19. Profiling relied on immunoSEQ multiplex PCR, and the TCRdb table lists in-frame clones only, not all of them. Of roughly 51,000 clones listed, over 75% are singletons. Sequencing was carried out using peripheral blood. The receptors come from a man in his 70s with acute or convalescent COVID-19. Both conserved end residues are part of each CDR3. D genes are given only for firm matches. Clone size is stated in some rows and not others, as once, few, many or a class when expanded.

J gene | D gene | clone size | V gene | CDR3 DNA | CDR3 protein
TRBJ1-1 | . | . | TRBV18 | TGTGCCAGCTCACTACCCCCAGGCTACCCGAACACTGAAGCTTTCTTT | CASSLPPGYPNTEAFF
TRBJ2-5 | TRBD1 | . | TRBV19 | TGTGCCAGTAGCCAGACAGGGATCCAAGAGACCCAGTACTTC | CASSQTGIQETQYF
TRBJ1-5 | TRBD1 | once | TRBV3-1/TRBV3-2 | TGTGCCAGCAGCCAATCCAACAGGGGCGGGCAGCCCCAGCATTTT | CASSQSNRGGQPQHF
TRBJ2-3 | TRBD1 | once | TRBV19 | TGTGCCAGTAGCCTACAGGGGATCAGGGTCACAGATACGCAGTATTTT | CASSLQGIRVTDTQYF
TRBJ2-1 | . | . | TRBV7-3 | TGTGCCAGCAGCCCAGGACAGAACAATGAGCAGTTCTTC | CASSPGQNNEQFF
TRBJ1-1 | . | . | TRBV2 | TGTGCCCTAGGGAACACTGAAGCTTTCTTT | CALGNTEAFF
TRBJ2-7 | TRBD2 | . | TRBV29-1 | TGCAGCGTCGCTAGCGGGGGGGCTGGAGAGCAGTACTTC | CSVASGGAGEQYF
TRBJ1-6 | . | . | TRBV6-6 | TGTGCCAGCAGTTCTTGGCAGTTTAATTCACCCCTCCACTTT | CASSSWQFNSPLHF
TRBJ1-6 | . | once | TRBV9 | TGTGCCAGCAGCGTAGGACCCATGGGGGGGGAAGGAAATTCACCCCTCCACTTT | CASSVGPMGGEGNSPLHF
TRBJ2-5 | TRBD1 | . | TRBV13 | TGTGCCAGCAGCTCCACAGGGGCCCAAGAGACCCAGTACTTC | CASSSTGAQETQYF
TRBJ1-2 | TRBD1 | . | TRBV2 | TGTGCCAGCGGAACAGGGGTTGGCTATGGCTACACCTTC | CASGTGVGYGYTF
TRBJ2-5 | TRBD2 | . | TRBV5-8 | TGTGCCAGCAGCTTGGGACTAGCGGGGGGCATCCAAGAGACCCAGTACTTC | CASSLGLAGGIQETQYF
TRBJ1-5 | . | . | TRBV7-2 | TGTGCCAGCAGTATAGAACCGGGAGGAGGCAATCAGCCCCAGCATTTT | CASSIEPGGGNQPQHF
TRBJ1-1 | . | . | TRBV2 | TGTGCCAGCAGTGAAGGGTCGCAGATGAACACTGAAGCTTTCTTT | CASSEGSQMNTEAFF
TRBJ2-1 | TRBD1 | . | TRBV11-2 | TGTGCCAGCAGCTCAGGACAGGGTCCCTACAATGAGCAGTTCTTC | CASSSGQGPYNEQFF
TRBJ1-2 | TRBD1 | . | TRBV27 | TGTGCCAGCAGTTTCTCCCTCAGGACAGGGAGGAACGGCTACACCTTC | CASSFSLRTGRNGYTF
TRBJ1-6 | . | . | TRBV2 | TGTGCCAGCAGTGCGACCCCCACCGCCTTGGGAGGAACTAATTCACCCCTCCACTTT | CASSATPTALGGTNSPLHF
TRBJ1-4 | . | . | TRBV6-5 | TGTGCCAGCACCGAAGGTGGGCAGGGCGGCGAAAAACTGTTTTTT | CASTEGGQGGEKLFF
TRBJ2-5 | . | . | TRBV19 | TGTGCCAGTAGTATTGTTGCGGGTGTCCTCCAAGAGACCCAGTACTTC | CASSIVAGVLQETQYF
TRBJ1-6 | . | . | TRBV6-2/TRBV6-3 | TGTGCCAGCACCCCGGCAGGTTATAATTCACCCCTCCACTTT | CASTPAGYNSPLHF
TRBJ1-5 | . | once | TRBV4-3 | TGCGCCAGCAGCCAAGACCCGGTTAGGGGGCAGCCCCAGCATTTT | CASSQDPVRGQPQHF
TRBJ1-3 | . | . | TRBV30 | TGTGCCTGGAGTACTCCCGCGGACAGTCACTCTGGAAACACCATATATTTT | CAWSTPADSHSGNTIYF
TRBJ1-2 | . | . | TRBV6-2/TRBV6-3 | TGTGCCAGCAGTCCCCCGGGTTCTAACTATGGCTACACCTTC | CASSPPGSNYGYTF
TRBJ1-4 | . | . | TRBV2 | TGTGCCAGCACTAGACAGCTGAAGAATGAAAAACTGTTTTTT | CASTRQLKNEKLFF
TRBJ2-3 | TRBD1 | few | TRBV7-9 | TGTGCCAGCAGCTTGACAGGGGGGGCAGATACGCAGTATTTT | CASSLTGGADTQYF
TRBJ2-3 | TRBD2 | . | TRBV5-1 | TGCGCCAGCAGCTTGGGGACTAGCGGGGGGCGGAGCACAGATACGCAGTATTTT | CASSLGTSGGRSTDTQYF
TRBJ1-3 | . | . | TRBV27 | TGTGCCAGCAGCAGGACAGTGGGAAACACCATATATTTT | CASSRTVGNTIYF
TRBJ2-5 | TRBD1 | . | TRBV12-5 | TGTGCTAGTGGTTTAGGGGACAGGGGAGTAAAAGAGACCCAGTACTTC | CASGLGDRGVKETQYF
TRBJ2-1 | TRBD2 | . | TRBV28 | TGTGCCAGCAGTGCCCGGACTAAGCGGGGTTACAATGAGCAGTTCTTC | CASSARTKRGYNEQFF
TRBJ1-2 | TRBD1 | . | TRBV5-6 | TGTGCCAGCAGCGGGGACAGGGGGCACTATGGCTACACCTTC | CASSGDRGHYGYTF
TRBJ2-3 | . | . | TRBV11-3 | TGTGCCAGCAGCCCCGGGACAACTATCACAGATACGCAGTATTTT | CASSPGTTITDTQYF
TRBJ2-1 | TRBD2 | once | TRBV7-3 | TGTGCCAGCAGCTTTCTAGCGGGACCCTACAATGAGCAGTTCTTC | CASSFLAGPYNEQFF
TRBJ1-1 | TRBD1 | once | TRBV4-1 | TGCGCCAGCAGCCAAGAGGGGGGGACAGGGGCTTTCTTT | CASSQEGGTGAFF
TRBJ1-4 | TRBD1 | . | TRBV9 | TGTGCCAGCGGGACAGGGGAGGATGAAAAACTGTTTTTT | CASGTGEDEKLFF
TRBJ1-2 | . | . | TRBV19 | TGTGCCAGTAGTTCCGGCAGGGCGGCGAACTATGGCTACACCTTC | CASSSGRAANYGYTF
TRBJ2-1 | TRBD2 | . | TRBV2 | TGTGCCAGCGTCTGGTCAGCGGGGGGGCTTAGTGAGCAGTTCTTC | CASVWSAGGLSEQFF
TRBJ1-6 | . | . | TRBV20-1 | TGCGTCGGGAAGGGAGGGTCACCCCTCCACTTT | CVGKGGSPLHF
TRBJ2-6 | TRBD2 | . | TRBV9 | TGTGCCAGCAGCGTAGGGGGAGGGCGACCCCTCTCTGGGGCCAACGTCCTGACTTTC | CASSVGGGRPLSGANVLTF
TRBJ1-4 | . | . | TRBV4-1 | TGCGCCAGCAGCCAGATTCTGGGGGGTAATAATGAAAAACTGTTTTTT | CASSQILGGNNEKLFF
TRBJ1-2 | . | . | TRBV3-1/TRBV3-2 | TGTGCCAGCAGCCTAGACAGAACCTATGGCTACACCTTC | CASSLDRTYGYTF
TRBJ2-1 | TRBD2 | . | TRBV7-9 | TGTGCCAGCAGCACCACTAGCGGGGGGAAAAATGAGCAGTTCTTC | CASSTTSGGKNEQFF
TRBJ2-3 | TRBD2 | once | TRBV7-6 | TGTGCCAGCAACCCAACTAGCGGGGCTGCAGATACGCAGTATTTT | CASNPTSGAADTQYF
TRBJ2-7 | . | . | TRBV27 | TGTGCCAGCAGTTCGTCCAGAGCGGCCTACGAGCAGTACTTC | CASSSSRAAYEQYF
TRBJ1-6 | . | . | TRBV9 | TGTGCCAGCAGCGTAGAAAGCAATTCACCCCTCCACTTT | CASSVESNSPLHF
TRBJ1-1 | . | . | TRBV7-9 | TGTGCCAGCAGCTTTGCGGCAGTAGGAGGAGGGAAAATGAACACTGAAGCTTTCTTT | CASSFAAVGGGKMNTEAFF
TRBJ1-1 | TRBD1 | . | TRBV5-4 | TGTGCCAGCAGCTTGGCCGAACAGGGGAAAGCTTTCTTT | CASSLAEQGKAFF
TRBJ2-7 | . | . | TRBV3-1/TRBV3-2 | TGTGCCAGCAGCCAAGATTGGGTTGGCAGAGGCGAGCAGTACTTC | CASSQDWVGRGEQYF
TRBJ2-5 | TRBD1 | . | TRBV6-1 | TGTGCCAGCAGTGAAAGAGGGGGCCGAGAGACCCAGTACTTC | CASSERGGRETQYF
TRBJ2-2 | . | . | TRBV4-3 | TGCGCCAGCACTGGCGCGGCGAACACCGGGGAGCTGTTTTTT | CASTGAANTGELFF
TRBJ1-1 | . | . | TRBV12-5 | TGTGCTAGTGGCCCAAACACCGGGACACAGAACACTGAAGCTTTCTTT | CASGPNTGTQNTEAFF
TRBJ2-3 | TRBD1 | . | TRBV28 | TGTGCCAGCAGTCCCATAGGGACAGGGATAGAAGATACGCAGTATTTT | CASSPIGTGIEDTQYF
TRBJ2-1 | TRBD1 | . | TRBV28 | TGTGCCAGCAGCCGCGGGACAGGACAATACAATGAGCAGTTCTTC | CASSRGTGQYNEQFF
TRBJ1-2 | TRBD1 | . | TRBV5-4 | TGTGCCAGCAGCCCCTTCGGGACAGGGGGTTGGGGCTACACCTTC | CASSPFGTGGWGYTF